The 30 T cell receptor beta chains in this list originate from one sample, sequenced in a study of early T cells in non-severe SARS-CoV-2 infection. From the 5' RACE reads, TCRdb called clonotypes with MiXCR, one entry per CDR3 protein. Of about 64,000 distinct CDR3 sequences listed, 20% to 25% are singletons. Sequenced material: whole blood, taken at baseline. All receptors derive from an adult who was a healthcare worker with PCR-confirmed SARS-CoV-2 infection or an uninfected control (not recorded which).

This clonotype was observed at least ten times. This rearrangement joins TRBV7-9 to TRBJ2-5; D may correspond to TRBD1 or TRBD2 (5 bases each). Germline-derived CDR1 and CDR2 are SEHNR and FQNEAQ (reference sequence). Trimming left V 8 bases short and J 1 base short, with 20 bases between. The CDR3 loop spans 16 amino acids. DNA for the CDR3: TGTGCCAGCGCCCCCGATGGGGGATATCGCCAAGAGACCCAGTACTTC. It yields the protein CASAPDGGYRQETQYF.

This clonotype was seen many times. This chain joins TRBV6-1 and TRBJ1-2, with 8 bases fitting TRBD1. V dropped 0 bases and J dropped 7; count of bases not matched to a gene: 4. Germline V CDR1 and CDR2: MNHNS, SASEGT. CDR3 length equals 14 residues. The CDR3 DNA sequence: TGTGCCAGCAGTGAAGCCCAGGGGGCGGTTGGCTACACCTTC. This encodes CASSEAQGAVGYTF.

The table lists this clonotype with a few counts. The CDR3 sequence: CASSSSDSTAQETQYF. As DNA, the CDR3 is TGCGCCAGCAGCTCAAGTGACTCCACCGCCCAAGAGACCCAGTACTTC. The chain carries TRBV5-1 and TRBJ2-5; unclear D gene. V shed 3 bases and J shed 1 base, with 16 bases lying between them. This CDR3 spans 16 amino acids. CDR1 and CDR2 from the germline V gene are SGHRS and YFSETQ.

The sample holds a few counts of this clonotype. The chain links TRBV5-4 to TRBJ1-2, with D possibly matching TRBD1 (5 bases). This CDR3 is 15 amino acids long. The germline V gene encodes CDR1 SGHNT and CDR2 YYREEE (reference sequence). V lost 0 bases to trimming and J lost 0 bases, with 9 bases between them. The CDR3 region is CASSLVGASNYGYTF. DNA of the CDR3: TGTGCCAGCAGCTTGGTCGGGGCCTCTAACTATGGCTACACCTTC.

The chain joins TRBV5-5 to TRBJ2-7; tentatively, D is TRBD1 (7 bases). This CDR3 has 15 residues. With 4 bases removed from V and 7 bases from J, the gap between germline ends came to 21 bases. Germline CDR1 SGHKS, CDR2 YYEKEE (reference sequence). The CDR3 sequence is CASSITGAPGREQYF. The CDR3 DNA sequence: TGTGCCAGCAGCATTACAGGGGCCCCAGGGAGGGAGCAGTACTTC. The whole variable domain, remainder taken from reference TRBV5-5 and TRBJ2-7, is DAGVTQSPTHLIKTRGQQVTLRCSPISGHKSVSWYQQVLGQGPQFIFQYYEKEERGRGNFPDRFSARQFPNYSSELNVNALLLGDSALYLCASSITGAPGREQYFGPGTRLTVT.

The chain employs TRBV14 and TRBJ1-1; 8 nucleotides align to TRBD1. The CDR3 contains 11 residues. V dropped 7 bases and J dropped 9; count of bases not matched to a gene: 4. CDR1 is SGHDN, CDR2 FVKESK, per germline. Here the CDR3 DNA reads TGTGCCAGCACCGGGGACAGGAAAGCTTTCTTT. Its protein product is CASTGDRKAFF. Variable domain in full (rest from reference TRBV14 and TRBJ1-1): EAGVTQFPSHSVIEKGQTVTLRCDPISGHDNLYWYRRVMGKEIKFLLHFVKESKQDESGMPNNRFLAERTGGTYSTLKVQPAELEDSGVYFCASTGDRKAFFGQGTRLTVV.

This clonotype was detected only a few times. Germline is not matched at one junction end, which may reflect a read error. The V call is TRBV2, the J call TRBJ1-3; D call uncertain. Per germline, CDR1 SNHLY and CDR2 FYNNEI. The CDR3 sequence is 12 residues long. Here the CDR3 DNA reads TGTGCCAGCAGTGAATTCCAGGAGAGAAGGTCTTTT. Its translation is CASSEFQERRSF.

This clonotype was seen more than once but under ten times. This chain links TRBV30 with TRBJ2-7; 11 nucleotides match TRBD1. The ends lost 5 bases at V and 7 bases at J; junction bases unmatched: 7. This CDR3 spans 13 amino acids. Per germline, CDR1 GTSNPN and CDR2 SVGIG (reference sequence). CDR3 nucleotide sequence: TGTGCCTGGGCGAGGGACAGGGGGAGAGAGCAGTACTTC. It encodes CAWARDRGREQYF.

This clonotype was picked up many times. DNA of the CDR3: TGTGCCACTAGACAGGGAATCAATCAGCCCCAGCATTTT. Translating it yields CATRQGINQPQHF. This sequence joins TRBV2 and TRBJ1-5, with 7 bases fitting TRBD1. The J segment lost 3 bases and the V segment lost 10 bases, leaving 6 bases of the junction unmatched. Germline assignment: CDR1 SNHLY and CDR2 FYNNEI. The CDR3 covers 13 residues. Full variable domain (outside the CDR3, taken from reference TRBV2 and TRBJ1-5): EPEVTQTPSHQVTQMGQEVILRCVPISNHLYFYWYRQILGQKVEFLVSFYNNEISEKSEIFDDQFSVERPDGSNFTLKIRSTKLEDSAMYFCATRQGINQPQHFGDGTRLSIL.

About this clonotype: A much bigger clone sits one base away, suggesting this may be a read error. The chain couples TRBV19 to TRBJ2-2, with 8 positions matching TRBD1. Germline CDR1 reads LNHDA; CDR2 reads SQIVND (reference sequence). CDR3 length: 13 amino acids. CDR3 sequence (DNA): TGTGTCAGTAACATGGACAGGGCCGGGGAGCTGTTTTTT. Encoded protein: CVSNMDRAGELFF.

The chain is built from TRBV20-1 and TRBJ2-3; D could derive from TRBD1 or TRBD2 (6 bases each). CDR3 length: 15 amino acids. Trimming shortened V by 0 bases and J by 4 bases, and 14 bases separated the two germline ends. CDR1 DFQATT and CDR2 SNEGSKA come from the germline V gene (reference sequence). The CDR3 bases are TGCAGTGCTAGAGAAGGGGGGCTCGCGGCAGATACGCAGTATTTT. Its translation is CSAREGGLAADTQYF.

This clonotype has more than one count but fewer than ten. This chain joins TRBV7-9 and TRBJ2-7; 7 bases map to TRBD1. V lost 5 bases, J lost 5 bases, and 3 bases stayed unmatched. CDR3 length: 12 amino acids. The V gene's germline CDR1 is SEHNR and CDR2 FQNEAQ (reference sequence). The CDR3 DNA reads TGTGCCAGCAGCCCCACAGGGGACGAGCAGTACTTC. Amino acid sequence: CASSPTGDEQYF.

J is TRBJ1-1 and V is TRBV27, with D unresolved. Germline loops: CDR1 MNHEY, CDR2 SMNVEV (reference sequence). Trimming left V 2 bases short and J 0 bases short, with 7 bases between. This CDR3 spans 14 amino acids. The CDR3, as DNA: TGTGCCAGCAGTTTAGTACAAATGAACACTGAAGCTTTCTTT. The encoded protein is CASSLVQMNTEAFF.

The genes are TRBV5-1 and TRBJ2-5, with 7 bases aligning to TRBD1. Germline V gene sequence: CDR1 SGHRS, CDR2 YFSETQ. There are 14 residues in the CDR3. The V gene end was trimmed by 0 bases and the J gene end by 3 bases; junction bases not matched to a gene: 2. The CDR3 bases are TGCGCCAGCAGCTTGGACAGGGGTGAAGAGACCCAGTACTTC. This codes for CASSLDRGEETQYF.

This clonotype occurred a few times. This CDR3 is CASSLAWTSGGTGTDTQYF. The DNA for the CDR3 is TGTGCCAGCAGCTTAGCCTGGACTAGCGGGGGGACCGGCACAGATACGCAGTATTTT. The rearrangement uses TRBV7-2 and TRBJ2-3, with 14 bases identical to TRBD2. Germline CDR1 is SGHTA and CDR2 is FQGNSA. This CDR3 has 19 amino acids. Unmatched junction bases numbered 6, after V lost 0 bases and J lost 1 base.

In DNA, the CDR3 is TGTGCCAGCAGCTTTTACGGAGAAGAGACCCAGTACTTC. Translation gives CASSFYGEETQYF. The gene calls are TRBV7-9 and TRBJ2-5, with D uncertain. Trimming stripped 3 bases from V and 3 bases from J, with 8 bases between. The length of the CDR3 is 13 residues. Germline CDR1 SEHNR, CDR2 FQNEAQ (reference sequence).

This clonotype was found a few times. The gene calls are TRBV7-9 and TRBJ1-1; no firm D call. This CDR3 spans 12 amino acids. Trimming took off 4 bases at V and 13 bases at J, with 16 bases between the two ends. The germline V gene has CDR1 SEHNR and CDR2 FQNEAQ (reference sequence). CDR3: CASSSSGERCFF. CDR3 bases: TGTGCCAGCAGCTCGTCCGGGGAGCGGTGTTTCTTT.

This clonotype was picked up many times. The chain is built from TRBV7-6 and TRBJ2-3; maybe TRBD1 (6 bases). Trimming took off 2 bases at V and 6 bases at J, with 6 bases between the two ends. Germline CDR1 reads SGHVS; CDR2 reads FNYEAQ. The CDR3 is 12 residues long. DNA of the CDR3: TGTGCCAGCAGCTTACAGGGGGATACGCAGTATTTT. Residues: CASSLQGDTQYF.

The genes are TRBV20-1 and TRBJ2-7; D is possibly TRBD1 (5 bases). Germline V CDR1 and CDR2: DFQATT, SNEGSKA (reference sequence). Trimming left V 6 bases short and J 2 bases short, with 26 bases between. The CDR3 length is 17 residues. The CDR3 region has the DNA TGCAGTGCCTCAGACAGCTCGATTTTACTTGGGGCCTACGAGCAGTACTTC. As protein: CSASDSSILLGAYEQYF.

There are a few counts of this clonotype. This chain connects TRBV6-6 to TRBJ2-1; 8 bases match TRBD2. Looked up from germline, CDR1 is MNHNY and CDR2 is SVGAGI (reference sequence). With V trimmed by 7 bases and J by 7 bases, 6 bases remained unmatched. CDR3 length equals 13 residues. For the CDR3, the DNA is TGTGCCAGCAAGAGCGGGGGAGGGAATGAGCAGTTCTTC. Translated, it gives CASKSGGGNEQFF.

V gene TRBV9 combines with J gene TRBJ1-4; no definite D call. V was pared by 0 bases and J by 4 bases, with 10 bases between. The V gene's germline CDR1 is SGDLS and CDR2 YYNGEE. This CDR3 spans 15 amino acids. CDR3 DNA sequence: TGTGCCAGCAGCGTAGCGCCCACAGTTAATGAAAAACTGTTTTTT. Its translation: CASSVAPTVNEKLFF. Based on the CDR3 plus reference TRBV9 and TRBJ1-4, the full variable domain is DSGVTQTPKHLITATGQRVTLRCSPRSGDLSVYWYQQSLDQGLQFLIQYYNGEERAKGNILERFSAQQFPDLHSELNLSSLELGDSALYFCASSVAPTVNEKLFFGSGTQLSVL.

In this sample, this clonotype turned up many times. The chain links TRBV7-9 to TRBJ1-1, with D unresolved. Between the trimmed V and J ends, which lost 5 bases and 10 bases, there was a span of 14 bases. In germline, CDR1 is SEHNR, CDR2 FQNEAQ (reference sequence). The CDR3 has 12 residues. The CDR3 DNA is TGTGCCAGCAGCCATACGGACGGCGGAGCTTTCTTT. It translates to CASSHTDGGAFF.

This clonotype has ten or more counts. The chain is built from TRBV7-9 and TRBJ1-1; TRBD1 matches at 7 bases. The CDR3 is made up of 13 amino acids. The junction had 9 bases not matched to a gene; V was cut back by 5 bases and J by 9 bases. Germline V gene data show CDR1 as SEHNR and CDR2 as FQNEAQ (reference sequence). DNA for the CDR3: TGTGCCAGCAGCCCCTCAGACAGGGAGAAAGCTTTCTTT. It encodes CASSPSDREKAFF.

V gene TRBV6-1 combines with J gene TRBJ2-5; 7 positions match TRBD2. J was trimmed by 2 bases and V by 6 bases; bases with no gene match: 6. Germline CDR1 reads MNHNS; CDR2 reads SASEGT. CDR3 length equals 14 residues. In nucleotides, the CDR3 is TGTGCCAGCAGAAGCGGGCGGGGGCAAGAGACCCAGTACTTC. It codes for CASRSGRGQETQYF.

The V call is TRBV2, the J call TRBJ1-1; D is ambiguous. CDR3 size: 14 residues. Germline V lookup: CDR1 SNHLY, CDR2 FYNNEI. The V gene lost 6 bases and the J gene lost 0 bases, with 11 bases spanning the gap. DNA for the CDR3: TGTGCCAGCAGGAAACAGCTTATGAACACTGAAGCTTTCTTT. Protein product: CASRKQLMNTEAFF.

This clonotype was seen more than once but under ten times. The chain joins TRBV9 to TRBJ1-1; D unresolved. Deletions cut 0 bases from V and 2 bases from J, with 5 bases between. Germline CDR1 is SGDLS and CDR2 is YYNGEE. This CDR3 contains 13 residues. The DNA for the CDR3 is TGTGCCAGCAGCGTAGGTCCCAACACTGAAGCTTTCTTT. Its translation is CASSVGPNTEAFF. The variable domain in full, completed from reference TRBV9 and TRBJ1-1, reads DSGVTQTPKHLITATGQRVTLRCSPRSGDLSVYWYQQSLDQGLQFLIQYYNGEERAKGNILERFSAQQFPDLHSELNLSSLELGDSALYFCASSVGPNTEAFFGQGTRLTVV.

The V gene is TRBV2, the J gene TRBJ2-1, with 13 positions matching TRBD2. The CDR3 consists of 17 residues. Germline V gene sequence: CDR1 SNHLY, CDR2 FYNNEI. The V gene end was trimmed by 6 bases and the J gene end by 0 bases; junction bases not matched to a gene: 5. The CDR3 DNA sequence: TGTGCCAGCAGCGGGACTAGCGGGGTTAGCTCCTACAATGAGCAGTTCTTC. Translating it yields CASSGTSGVSSYNEQFF.

Ten or more counts support this clonotype. This sequence joins TRBV25-1 and TRBJ1-1; possible D gene TRBD1, 6 bases. The CDR3 consists of 13 residues. Trimming removed 2 bases at V and 5 bases at J, with 9 bases between. The germline V gene has CDR1 MGHDK and CDR2 SYGVNS. The CDR3 DNA sequence: TGTGCCAGCAGTGAAGGGGGCAGGACTGAAGCTTTCTTT. Translation: CASSEGGRTEAFF.

The chain carries TRBV4-1 and TRBJ1-1; a possible D gene is TRBD1 (5 bases). This CDR3 comprises 14 residues. Trimming removed 4 bases from V and 4 bases from J, with 13 bases in between. Germline CDR1 MGHRA, CDR2 YSYEKL. The CDR3 DNA is TGCGCCAGCAGCCTTCGACAGCAGAGCACTGAAGCTTTCTTT. Encoded protein: CASSLRQQSTEAFF.

This chain uses TRBV12-3 or TRBV12-4 with TRBJ1-6, with D possibly being TRBD1 (6 bases). The CDR3 runs to 14 residues. The V and J ends lost 6 bases and 8 bases respectively, with 14 bases between them. The CDR3 loop reads CASSPQGYYSPLHF. The CDR3 DNA reads as TGTGCCAGCAGCCCACAGGGTTATTATTCACCCCTCCACTTT.